A selection of T cell receptor beta chains follows, all from one sample in a study of regulatory T cells in long-lasting Graves disease. TCRdb independently ran MiXCR on the multiplex PCR reads; one entry per CDR3 protein. The repertoire has 300,000 to 400,000 distinct CDR3 sequences, over 15% of them found once; the top ten carry approximately 30%. These same data were also listed under a study on T cells in Graves' hyperthyroidism and ophthalmopathy.

This sample comprised peripheral blood mononuclear cells (PBMCs), obtained at new diagnosis, from a patient treated with antithyroid drugs. The receptor set was obtained from a man between 35 and 55 years old with Graves disease. Each CDR3 is given with its conserved first and last residue. The D gene is left open where the match is weak. Where a row states a size, it is once, few, many or the class of an expanded clone; other rows omit it.

TRBV4-1,TRBJ1-4,-,-,TGCGCCAGCAGCCGCACGGGGGCAGAAAAACTGTTTTTT,CASSRTGAEKLFF
TRBV18,TRBJ2-7,-,TRBD2,TGTGCCAGCTCACCAGGACTAGCGGGGAACTACGAGCAGTACTTC,CASSPGLAGNYEQYF
TRBV18,TRBJ2-7,many,TRBD1,TGTGCCAGCTCACCATGGGCAGGGGGATCTTACGAGCAGTACTTC,CASSPWAGGSYEQYF
TRBV9,TRBJ2-3,few,-,TGTGCCAGCACCCCCCGGGCGGCTCGCACAGATACGCAGTATTTT,CASTPRAARTDTQYF
TRBV5-1,TRBJ1-2,-,-,TGCGCCAGCAGCTGGGGGGAGAATAACTATGGCTACACCTTC,CASSWGENNYGYTF
TRBV6-5,TRBJ2-5,-,-,TGTGCCAGCAGTTACTGGTCCGGGGGCCGGCAAGAGACCCAGTACTTC,CASSYWSGGRQETQYF
TRBV4-3,TRBJ1-4,few,TRBD1,TGCGCCAGCAGCCATGAAAGGGGACAGATGAATGAAAAACTGTTTTTT,CASSHERGQMNEKLFF
TRBV27,TRBJ2-1,many,TRBD1,TGTGCCAGCAGTGGCAGGACAGGGGGCTTTACGAATGAGCAGTTCTTC,CASSGRTGGFTNEQFF
TRBV6-1,TRBJ2-1,many,TRBD1,TGTGCCAGCAGTCAGCAGGGGGCTAGTGAGCAGTTCTTC,CASSQQGASEQFF
TRBV7-9,TRBJ2-5,many,TRBD1,TGTGCCAGCAGCCCCTGGGGACAGGGAGCCCGAGAGACCCAGTACTTC,CASSPWGQGARETQYF
TRBV11-2,TRBJ1-3,many,-,TGTGCCAGCAGCTTAGTGACTGGACGCTCTGGAAACACCATATATTTT,CASSLVTGRSGNTIYF
TRBV14,TRBJ1-4,-,-,TGTGCCAGCAGCCCAGGCCAGGGTTCAGGAACTAATGAAAAACTGTTTTTT,CASSPGQGSGTNEKLFF
TRBV10-3,TRBJ2-7,few,-,TGTGCCATCAGTGGATGGGGGGAGCAGTACTTC,CAISGWGEQYF
TRBV7-2,TRBJ2-7,many,-,TGTGCCAGCAGCTTAGTAGTCGATTACGAGCAGTACTTC,CASSLVVDYEQYF
TRBV6-2/TRBV6-3,TRBJ2-7,many,-,TGTGCCATGAGTAGGGACGACCTCTCCTACGAGCAGTACTTC,CAMSRDDLSYEQYF
TRBV19,TRBJ2-2,few,-,TGTGCCAGTAGTATAGCGGGGGCGCCGGCCGGGGAGCTGTTTTTT,CASSIAGAPAGELFF
TRBV4-1,TRBJ1-1,many,-,TGCGCCAGCAGCCAGCAAGACAGGTTGAACACTGAAGCTTTCTTT,CASSQQDRLNTEAFF
TRBV4-2,TRBJ1-6,-,-,TGTGCCAGCAGCCAAGATGGGCAGGCGAGAGATTATAATTCACCCCTCCACTTT,CASSQDGQARDYNSPLHF
TRBV5-5,TRBJ2-2,many,-,TGTGCCAGCACCATGACCGGGGAGCTGTTTTTT,CASTMTGELFF
TRBV5-1,TRBJ2-3,-,-,TGCGCCAGCAGCTTGGAGATATCTAGCACAGATACGCAGTATTTT,CASSLEISSTDTQYF
TRBV18,TRBJ2-3,few,TRBD2,TGTACCAGCTCACCTCTGATGACTAGCGGGGCTAGCACAGATACGCAGTATTTT,CTSSPLMTSGASTDTQYF
TRBV7-2,TRBJ1-3,many,-,TGTGCCAGCAGCTTCAGATCTGGAAACACCATATATTTT,CASSFRSGNTIYF
TRBV27,TRBJ2-1,-,-,TGTGCCAGCACCACCCTGGGCGACAATGAGCAGTTCTTC,CASTTLGDNEQFF
TRBV20-1,TRBJ2-7,once,TRBD2,TGCAGTGCTAATTCAGCGGGGGGATCCTACGAGCAGTACTTC,CSANSAGGSYEQYF
TRBV20-1,TRBJ2-7,-,TRBD1,TGCAGTGCCCGGGACAGCTCCTTCTACGAGCAGTACTTC,CSARDSSFYEQYF
TRBV7-9,TRBJ2-1,many,TRBD2,TGTGCCAGCAGCCCCCTAGCGGGGACTTCCTACAATGAGCAGTTCTTC,CASSPLAGTSYNEQFF
TRBV4-2,TRBJ2-7,-,TRBD1,TGTGCCAGCAGCTCCAGGACAGGGTACACCTACGAGCAGTACTTC,CASSSRTGYTYEQYF
TRBV11-2,TRBJ2-6,many,-,TGTGCCAGCAGCTTATTCAGGGCTGGGGCCAACGTCCTGACTTTC,CASSLFRAGANVLTF
TRBV7-2,TRBJ1-4,many,-,TGTGCCAGCAGCTTAGTACACCCCCCCGAAAAACTGTTTTTT,CASSLVHPPEKLFF
TRBV7-3,TRBJ1-1,-,-,TGTGCCAGCAGCTTAAACCATGCGGGGCACACTGAAGCTTTCTTT,CASSLNHAGHTEAFF
TRBV6-2/TRBV6-3,TRBJ2-5,-,TRBD1,TGTGCCAGAGAACAGGGGGAAAACCAAGAGACCCAGTACTTC,CAREQGENQETQYF
TRBV19,TRBJ1-5,few,-,TGTGCCAGTAGTATGCCGGCAAACAATCAGCCCCAGCATTTT,CASSMPANNQPQHF
TRBV5-1,TRBJ2-1,-,-,TGCGCCAGCAGGAGGTTGGACTTCAACAATGAGCAGTTCTTC,CASRRLDFNNEQFF
TRBV12-3/TRBV12-4,TRBJ1-4,many,TRBD1,TGTGCCCTCGACCAGGGGGTACCCAATGAAAAACTGTTTTTT,CALDQGVPNEKLFF
TRBV20-1,TRBJ2-3,few,TRBD2,TGCAGTGCTAGTCAGCGGGGGGGCCGAGATACGCAGTATTTT,CSASQRGGRDTQYF
TRBV7-9,TRBJ2-3,few,-,TGTGCCAGCAGCTTAGCTGCCAGAAATACGCAGTATTTT,CASSLAARNTQYF
TRBV2,TRBJ2-5,-,TRBD1,TGTGCCAGCAGGGCGGGACAGGCTCAAGAGACCCAGTACTTC,CASRAGQAQETQYF
TRBV6-2/TRBV6-3,TRBJ1-1,few,-,TGTGCCAGCAGTTATCCTCGTTTTATGGACAGTCTGAACACTGAAGCTTTCTTT,CASSYPRFMDSLNTEAFF
TRBV20-1,TRBJ1-6,many,-,TGCAGTGCTAGTTGGGGGACTAATTCACCCCTCCACTTT,CSASWGTNSPLHF
TRBV6-5,TRBJ1-5,many,TRBD1,TGTGCCAGCAGTTATGGCTTGACAGGGGGTCGTGTCGATCAGCCCCAGCATTTT,CASSYGLTGGRVDQPQHF
TRBV25-1,TRBJ2-1,-,-,TGTGCCAGCTCTTACAGGGGGCAAGAGAGCGGGGGGAGATACAATGAGCAGTTCTTC,CASSYRGQESGGRYNEQFF
TRBV5-6,TRBJ1-5,-,-,TGTGCCAGCAGCTTGATTTTCGGTGATCAGCCCCAGCATTTT,CASSLIFGDQPQHF
TRBV20-1,TRBJ1-1,many,TRBD1,TGCAGTGCTAGGACAGGGGGATGGACTGAAGCTTTCTTT,CSARTGGWTEAFF
TRBV7-9,TRBJ2-5,many,-,TGTGCCAGCAGCTCTGTCGCCGAGACCCAGTACTTC,CASSSVAETQYF
TRBV5-1,TRBJ2-3,many,-,TGCGCCAGCAGCTTTGAGGGAGATACGCAGTATTTT,CASSFEGDTQYF
TRBV10-3,TRBJ2-7,-,-,TGTGCCATCAGTGAGTCGAACCCGAATCCCTCCGAGCAGTACTTC,CAISESNPNPSEQYF
TRBV5-1,TRBJ2-1,many,TRBD2,TGCGCCAGCAGCTTGGCGGGGGGGCAGTTCTTC,CASSLAGGQFF
TRBV11-1,TRBJ2-1,many,TRBD2,TGTGCCAGCAGCTTTGGCGGGGGGGGGAGAAATGAGCAGTTCTTC,CASSFGGGGRNEQFF
TRBV5-1,TRBJ1-1,many,-,TGCGCCAGCAGCTTGCGCAGGGCCCATGGGTCCACTGAAGCTTTCTTT,CASSLRRAHGSTEAFF
TRBV30,TRBJ1-1,many,TRBD1,TGTGCCTGGAGTGTACTATCAGTACAGGGGAGCACTGAAGCTTTCTTT,CAWSVLSVQGSTEAFF
TRBV2,TRBJ1-3,many,-,TGTGCCAGCAGTGACGTTAGCTCTGGAAACACCATATATTTT,CASSDVSSGNTIYF
TRBV12-3/TRBV12-4,TRBJ1-4,few,-,TGTGCCAGCAGTCCGGGAACTACAACTAATGAAAAACTGTTTTTT,CASSPGTTTNEKLFF